This TCR beta chain was observed in a study of cytomegalovirus exposure and HLA in healthy donors. The PCR was carried out with 60 Vbeta primers and 13 Jbeta primers. Using immunoSEQ multiplex PCR, the repertoire was profiled, and TCRdb retains in-frame clones only, with some absent. The sample holds some 98,000 clones; roughly 76% are singletons and the top ten take more than 7%. This CDR3 contains 17 residues. CDR1 MNHEY and CDR2 SMNVEV come from the germline V gene (reference sequence). Trimming at V came to 2 bases and at J to 2 bases, leaving 10 bases not matched to a gene. The receptor was derived from a human donor in good health. The source material was PBMCs. This chain links TRBV27 with TRBJ1-2; 8 positions agree with TRBD1. The CDR3 DNA reads as TGTGCCAGCAGTTTACTTTCGGGGACAGGATTAAACTATGGCTACACCTTC. It specifies CASSLLSGTGLNYGYTF.